Listed below are T cell receptor beta chains from one sample, sequenced in a study of blood T cell repertoires in COVID-19. Profiling relied on immunoSEQ multiplex PCR, and the TCRdb table lists in-frame clones only, not all of them. Among around 140,000 clones listed, nearly 85% were seen once. The specimen sequenced was peripheral blood. These receptor sequences come from a human donor in a cohort sampled during active COVID-19. The CDR3 runs from the conserved cysteine through the conserved F or W. D genes are given only for firm matches. Clone sizes are given selectively: once, few, many, or a class where the clone is expanded.

V gene	J gene	D gene	clone size	CDR3 protein	CDR3 DNA
TRBV15	TRBJ1-1	.	.	CATSRDRGIWGTEAFF	TGTGCCACCAGCAGAGATCGGGGGATTTGGGGCACTGAAGCTTTCTTT
TRBV5-1	TRBJ1-1	TRBD1	.	CASRRGGNEMNTEAFF	TGCGCCAGCAGGAGAGGGGGCAATGAAATGAACACTGAAGCTTTCTTT
TRBV7-2	TRBJ2-2	.	.	CASSLAQGTGELFF	TGTGCCAGCAGCTTAGCTCAGGGTACCGGGGAGCTGTTTTTT
TRBV5-1	TRBJ2-7	.	.	CASSLTETEQYF	TGCGCCAGCAGCTTGACGGAGACCGAGCAGTACTTC
TRBV5-1	TRBJ2-5	.	.	CASSLGSWETQYF	TGCGCCAGCAGCTTGGGTAGCTGGGAGACCCAGTACTTC
TRBV29-1	TRBJ1-1	.	few	CSVEGQQNTEAFF	TGCAGCGTTGAAGGACAGCAGAACACTGAAGCTTTCTTT
TRBV6-5	TRBJ1-5	.	once	CASSLMRGMGQPQHF	TGTGCCAGCAGCCTCATGCGGGGGATGGGTCAGCCCCAGCATTTT
TRBV7-2	TRBJ1-1	TRBD1	few	CASSLIRGTEAFF	TGTGCCAGCAGCTTAATCAGGGGGACTGAAGCTTTCTTT
TRBV11-3	TRBJ2-1	TRBD2	.	CASSGRLAFNEQFF	TGTGCCAGCAGCGGTAGACTAGCTTTCAATGAGCAGTTCTTC
TRBV4-3	TRBJ2-3	TRBD2	few	CASSQRRPGLAGADTQYF	TGCGCCAGCAGCCAAAGGAGGCCGGGGCTAGCGGGTGCAGATACGCAGTATTTT
TRBV15	TRBJ1-3	.	.	CATSRNRGSGNTIYF	TGTGCCACCAGCAGAAATAGGGGCTCTGGAAACACCATATATTTT
TRBV5-1	TRBJ2-2	.	.	CASSLEGRRTGELFF	TGCGCCAGCAGCTTGGAGGGGCGACGGACCGGGGAGCTGTTTTTT
TRBV12-5	TRBJ1-1	TRBD1	.	CASGQTGGNTEAFF	TGTGCTAGTGGCCAGACAGGGGGGAATACTGAAGCTTTCTTT
TRBV7-2	TRBJ2-2	.	.	CASSPRAQANTGELFF	TGTGCCAGCAGCCCCCGAGCACAGGCCAACACCGGGGAGCTGTTTTTT
TRBV7-3	TRBJ2-1	.	few	CASSLASDNEQFF	TGTGCCAGCAGCTTAGCTAGCGACAATGAGCAGTTCTTC
TRBV18	TRBJ2-1	.	once	CASSPSLGGEQFF	TGTGCCAGCTCACCGTCCCTAGGGGGTGAGCAGTTCTTC
TRBV7-6	TRBJ1-1	.	few	CASSPRTVSDTEAFF	TGTGCCAGCAGCCCAAGGACAGTTTCTGACACTGAAGCTTTCTTT
TRBV7-2	TRBJ2-1	TRBD1	.	CASSWDRVSYNEQFF	TGTGCCAGCAGCTGGGACAGGGTTTCCTACAATGAGCAGTTCTTC
TRBV5-4	TRBJ2-1	.	.	CASSLASSRTDEQFF	TGTGCCAGCAGCTTGGCCTCGAGCCGCACGGATGAGCAGTTCTTC
TRBV6-2/TRBV6-3	TRBJ1-1	.	.	CASSYSWGDTEAFF	TGTGCCAGCAGTTACTCGTGGGGGGACACTGAAGCTTTCTTT
TRBV7-2	TRBJ2-2	.	.	CASSLAQGMVTGELFF	TGTGCCAGCAGCTTAGCTCAGGGGATGGTGACCGGGGAGCTGTTTTTT
TRBV3-1/TRBV3-2	TRBJ1-2	.	.	CASSQDTVSYGYTF	TGTGCCAGCAGCCAAGATACAGTGTCCTATGGCTACACCTTC
TRBV7-3	TRBJ2-3	.	.	CASSLQGGDTQYF	TGTGCCAGCAGCCTACAGGGCGGGGATACGCAGTATTTT
TRBV11-3	TRBJ1-1	TRBD1	.	CASSSKGARTEAFF	TGTGCCAGCAGCTCGAAGGGGGCTCGGACTGAAGCTTTCTTT
TRBV7-2	TRBJ2-3	.	.	CASSLAGTYSGDTQYF	TGTGCCAGCAGCTTAGCGGGGACTTACTCAGGAGATACGCAGTATTTT
TRBV5-6	TRBJ1-4	.	.	CASSLRQINEKLFF	TGTGCCAGCAGCTTACGACAGATTAATGAAAAACTGTTTTTT
TRBV5-1	TRBJ1-4	.	.	CASSPVRATNEKLFF	TGCGCCAGCAGCCCTGTACGGGCAACTAATGAAAAACTGTTTTTT
TRBV6-5	TRBJ1-1	TRBD1	.	CASSYRGMNTEAFF	TGTGCCAGCAGCTACAGGGGAATGAACACTGAAGCTTTCTTT
TRBV27	TRBJ1-1	.	.	CASSITQGNTEAFF	TGTGCCAGCAGTATAACCCAGGGGAACACTGAAGCTTTCTTT
TRBV19	TRBJ1-4	TRBD1	.	CASSGGQDNEKLFF	TGTGCCAGTAGTGGGGGACAGGATAATGAAAAACTGTTTTTT
TRBV7-2	TRBJ1-1	.	once	CASSRAGRGYTEAFF	TGTGCCAGCAGCCGCGCCGGCCGGGGATACACTGAAGCTTTCTTT
TRBV7-2	TRBJ2-1	TRBD2	.	CASSRGSLADNEQFF	TGTGCCAGCAGCCGCGGTTCCCTAGCGGACAATGAGCAGTTCTTC
TRBV12-5	TRBJ2-2	TRBD1	once	CASEQGSRTGELFF	TGTGCTAGCGAACAGGGGTCGAGAACCGGGGAGCTGTTTTTT
TRBV5-1	TRBJ2-1	TRBD2	.	CASSLVLAGGQYNEQFF	TGCGCCAGCAGCTTGGTATTAGCGGGGGGCCAGTACAATGAGCAGTTCTTC
TRBV7-2	TRBJ2-3	.	.	CASSLELQGTDTQYF	TGTGCCAGCAGCTTAGAACTACAGGGAACAGATACGCAGTATTTT
TRBV29-1	TRBJ2-1	TRBD2	.	CSVVSSGASYNEQFF	TGCAGCGTTGTGTCTAGCGGGGCCTCCTACAATGAGCAGTTCTTC
TRBV7-2	TRBJ2-1	.	few	CASSLGTYNEQFF	TGTGCCAGCAGCTTAGGGACTTACAATGAGCAGTTCTTC
TRBV5-1	TRBJ2-5	.	.	CASSWDMKTQYF	TGCGCCAGCAGCTGGGACATGAAGACCCAGTACTTC
TRBV5-1	TRBJ1-1	.	.	CASSDQGQNTEAFF	TGCGCCAGCAGCGATCAGGGGCAGAACACTGAAGCTTTCTTT
TRBV4-1	TRBJ2-5	TRBD1	.	CASSQPDRGRETQYF	TGCGCCAGCAGCCAACCCGACAGGGGGCGAGAGACCCAGTACTTC
TRBV9	TRBJ1-5	.	once	CASSADSFSNQPQHF	TGTGCCAGCAGCGCTGACAGCTTTAGCAATCAGCCCCAGCATTTT